This T cell receptor beta chain was observed in a study of T-cell memory formation after mild COVID-19. About the study: Largely, TCR clusters stayed within a single donor. General observations from the study: A balance of CD4 and CD8 characterized clones contracting day 15 to 85, whereas later expanders leaned CD4+. Among CD4+ contracting clones, most were CM and EM, and CD8+ ones EMRA.

Remarks on this clonotype: The target antigen is unknown.

TCRdb passed the 5' RACE reads through MiXCR, listing each CDR3 protein once. The top ten clones hold about 14% of a sample with roughly 350,000 distinct CDR3 sequences, 28% of them seen once. J gave up 8 bases and V 4 bases, and 20 bases lay outside the gene matches. The CDR3 sequence is 18 residues long. Per germline, CDR1 KGHSH and CDR2 LQKENI. Sequencing input: PBMCs or a T cell subset sorted from them (not recorded which). The rearrangement joins TRBV18 to TRBJ1-2; TRBD1 aligns across 9 bases. The source is an adult woman who had mild COVID-19 (a few samples of this study predate the infection). Cell type and time point are not known. In nucleotides, the CDR3 is TGTGCCAGCTCACGAGTAAGGACAGGGGAGTTCAGTAACCTCGGCTACACCTTC. It yields the protein CASSRVRTGEFSNLGYTF.